These 17 T cell receptor beta chains came from one sample sequenced in a study of identical twins (dated by TCRdb to 2016 to 2017). Receptors were amplified or captured by 5' RACE. The instrument given in TCRdb is Illumina HiSeq 2000. TCRdb handled the public reads itself, with Q25 trimming in fastp and clone calling in MiXCR, and kept productive beta chains. CDR3 protein sequences are deduplicated, and each keeps its most common genes and DNA. The sample profile shows 450,000 or so distinct CDR3 sequences; about 18% of them were found once. The ten largest make up around 10% of the sample. Sequenced input: naive T cells sorted from blood. According to the study, the label for this sample's cell subset or site signals: cells isolated with a human naive T-cell isolation kit. The origin of the receptors is a man aged 45-65 years in good health.

This chain connects TRBV28 to TRBJ1-1; D remains ambiguous. This CDR3 has 13 residues. The V gene lost 2 bases and the J gene lost 5 bases, with 9 bases spanning the gap. CDR1 is MDHEN, CDR2 SYDVKM, per germline. The CDR3 protein is CASSLGIRTEAFF. The CDR3 DNA reads as TGTGCCAGCAGTTTAGGAATCAGAACTGAAGCTTTCTTT.

The chain has TRBV10-3 and TRBJ1-4, with D hard to call. The CDR3 loop spans 14 amino acids. Germline V gene data show CDR1 as ENHRY and CDR2 as SYGVKD. Deletions cut 0 bases from V and 11 bases from J, with 13 bases between. CDR3 coding DNA: TGTGCCATCAGTGAGTCTTTACGCGAGTCGAAACTGTTTTTT. It yields the protein CAISESLRESKLFF.

This chain joins TRBV7-9 and TRBJ1-6, with D hard to call. From germline, CDR1 is SEHNR and CDR2 FQNEAQ (reference sequence). This CDR3 is built from 14 residues. V gave up 1 base and J gave up 5 bases, with 6 bases separating them. CDR3 coding DNA: TGTGCCAGCAGCTTAGGCCTAGATAATTCACCCCTCCACTTT. Translated, it gives CASSLGLDNSPLHF.

This chain links TRBV12-3 or TRBV12-4 with TRBJ2-3; no firm D call. Between the trimmed V and J ends, which lost 5 bases and 10 bases, there was a span of 10 bases. The CDR3 has 11 residues. This CDR3 is CASSAHPPQYF. CDR3 coding DNA: TGTGCCAGCAGTGCCCACCCCCCGCAGTATTTT.

This clonotype was detected only a few times. The J gene is TRBJ1-6, the V gene TRBV20-1; D gene unclear. The germline CDR1 and CDR2 sequences are DFQATT and SNEGSKA (reference sequence). Trimming pared 6 bases from V and 6 bases from J, leaving 9 bases between. The CDR3 is 12 amino acids. The CDR3 here is CSALMSNSPLHF. CDR3 nucleotides: TGCAGTGCCCTGATGAGTAATTCACCCCTCCACTTT.

J is TRBJ2-7 and V is TRBV5-1; 8 nucleotides line up with TRBD1. The germline CDR1 and CDR2 sequences are SGHRS and YFSETQ. Trimming took 4 bases from V and 3 from J; bases not matched to a gene: 3. The CDR3 covers 13 residues. CDR3 in amino acids: CASSKQGDYEQYF. The CDR3 DNA is TGCGCCAGCAGCAAACAGGGGGACTACGAGCAGTACTTC.

This clonotype was detected many times. The rearrangement links TRBV28 to TRBJ1-2; D is undetermined. CDR1 and CDR2 from the germline V gene are MDHEN and SYDVKM. The V end was cut by 8 bases, the J end by 2 bases, with 15 bases between. The CDR3 runs to 14 residues. CDR3 in amino acids: CASRSWERNYGYTF. CDR3 coding DNA: TGTGCCAGCCGAAGTTGGGAGAGGAACTATGGCTACACCTTC.

This clonotype was recorded a few times. The chain has TRBV9 and TRBJ2-1; 8 bases map to TRBD2. The V gene's germline CDR1 is SGDLS and CDR2 YYNGEE. This CDR3 contains 15 residues. Trimming removed 3 bases from V and 5 bases from J; junction bases left unmatched: 7. The CDR3 reads CASSAGLGYNNEQFF. The CDR3 DNA reads TGTGCCAGCAGCGCGGGACTAGGGTATAACAATGAGCAGTTCTTC.

This clonotype was recorded many times. The chain couples TRBV12-3 or TRBV12-4 to TRBJ2-1, with D tentatively TRBD2 (7 bases). Trimming removed 3 bases at V and 7 bases at J, with 16 bases between. This CDR3 region has 15 residues. The CDR3 protein is CASSLGGGAGNEQFF. The CDR3 nucleotides read TGTGCCAGCAGTTTGGGTGGGGGGGCAGGAAATGAGCAGTTCTTC.

This clonotype was recorded many times. This sequence joins TRBV5-1 and TRBJ1-4; maybe TRBD1 (6 bases). The CDR3 spans 16 residues. The V end lost 4 bases, the J end lost 6 bases, and 19 bases lay between the germline ends. From germline, CDR1 is SGHRS and CDR2 YFSETQ. This chain's CDR3 is CASSPGANRVDEKLFF. Here the CDR3 DNA reads TGCGCCAGCAGCCCGGGAGCTAACAGGGTCGATGAAAAACTGTTTTTT.

This clonotype appeared many times. This sequence joins TRBV15 and TRBJ2-2; a weak D match, TRBD2 (6 bases). Looked up from germline, CDR1 is LNHNV and CDR2 is YYDKDF (reference sequence). The V gene lost 1 base and the J gene lost 5 bases, with 17 bases spanning the gap. The CDR3 is made up of 17 amino acids. Here the CDR3 DNA reads TGTGCCACCAGCAGAGGGGGAACATGGGCGGGGACCGGGGAGCTGTTTTTT. It is translated as CATSRGGTWAGTGELFF.

This clonotype was detected a few times. The V and J genes are TRBV29-1 and TRBJ1-4, with 7 bases aligning to TRBD1. V lost 7 bases, J lost 15 bases, and 11 bases stayed unmatched. Germline lookup yields CDR1 SQVTM and CDR2 ANQGSEA. The CDR3 contains 11 residues. Written as DNA, the CDR3 is TGCAGCGGGAGGGCCGGGACAGATATGTTTTTT. This codes for CSGRAGTDMFF.

The chain is built from TRBV7-9 and TRBJ2-3; D unresolved. CDR3 length: 12 residues. The V end lost 6 bases, the J end lost 5 bases, and 9 bases lay between the germline ends. CDR1 and CDR2 (germline): SEHNR, FQNEAQ (reference sequence). In nucleotides, the CDR3 is TGTGCCAGCAGACCGACTGGAGATACGCAGTATTTT. This encodes CASRPTGDTQYF.

Many counts were recorded for this clonotype. This sequence joins TRBV18 and TRBJ2-7; 7 nucleotides line up with TRBD2. The J segment lost 2 bases and the V segment lost 6 bases, leaving 7 bases of the junction unmatched. Germline V CDR1 and CDR2: KGHSH, LQKENI. The CDR3 covers 14 residues. The CDR3 nucleotides are TGTGCCAGCTCGGGGGGGTTCGGCCCCTACGAGCAGTACTTC. Protein: CASSGGFGPYEQYF.

This clonotype was counted between two and nine times. This chain joins TRBV15 and TRBJ2-1; 9 bases line up with TRBD2. The CDR3 has 15 residues. CDR1 LNHNV and CDR2 YYDKDF come from the germline V gene (reference sequence). The J segment lost 4 bases and the V segment lost 4 bases, leaving 5 bases of the junction unmatched. The CDR3 protein is CATSNPTSGYNEQFF. The CDR3 DNA is TGTGCCACCAGCAATCCGACTAGCGGTTACAATGAGCAGTTCTTC.

This clonotype was observed at least ten times. The J gene is TRBJ2-3, the V gene TRBV3-1, with TRBD2 identical over 8 bases. The CDR3 has 16 amino acids. Germline V gene sequence: CDR1 LGHDT, CDR2 YNNKEL (reference sequence). Trimming at V came to 8 bases and at J to 4 bases, leaving 14 bases not matched to a gene. The CDR3 sequence: CASRSGGGGFADTQYF. CDR3 in DNA: TGTGCCAGCCGCTCGGGGGGGGGTGGCTTCGCAGATACGCAGTATTTT.

This clonotype was recorded many times. The gene calls are TRBV2 and TRBJ1-1; tentative D call: TRBD1 (6 bases). Trimming pared 3 bases from V and 0 bases from J, leaving 8 bases between. The CDR3 consists of 14 residues. Germline V CDR1 and CDR2: SNHLY, FYNNEI. The CDR3 reads CASSEGALNTEAFF. CDR3 DNA: TGTGCCAGCAGTGAGGGGGCTCTGAACACTGAAGCTTTCTTT.